The 26 T cell receptor beta chains below were found in one sample sequenced in a study of CD8 T cells in Susac syndrome (dated by TCRdb to between 2017 and 2020). The library relied on the immunoSEQ multiplex PCR assay. RNA was extracted with the RNeasy kit and roughly 0.45 to 1 ug was reverse transcribed using random hexamers. TCRdb reworked the public reads: Q25 trimming with fastp, MiXCR clone assembly, productive beta chains retained. Here each entry gathers all rows of one CDR3 protein and keeps the most common genes and DNA. The sample table shows roughly 130,000 distinct CDR3 sequences, and roughly 94% are seen once. The ten largest make up about 0.28% of the sample. Sequencing used CD8+ T cells from PBMCs. Receptor source: a human donor with Susac syndrome.

This chain connects TRBV5-6 to TRBJ2-2; D unclear. Germline V gene lookup returns CDR1 SGHDT and CDR2 YYEEEE. The length of the CDR3 is 14 residues. The V end was cut by 7 bases, the J end by 0 bases, with 10 bases between. The CDR3 nucleotides read TGTGCCAGCTCCTGGGCCGCGAACACCGGGGAGCTGTTTTTT. It codes for CASSWAANTGELFF.

The V gene is TRBV4-3, the J gene TRBJ2-3; D is unresolved. The CDR3 loop spans 15 amino acids. Germline CDR1 is LGHNA and CDR2 is YSLEER. The V and J ends lost 4 bases and 0 bases respectively, with 11 bases between them. The DNA of the CDR3 is TGCGCCAGCAGCCCGCAACGGGTTAGCACAGATACGCAGTATTTT. Encoded protein: CASSPQRVSTDTQYF.

This clonotype was observed a single time. This chain connects TRBV4-2 to TRBJ2-5; the D gene is possibly TRBD2 (5 bases). CDR1 and CDR2 (germline): LGHNA, YNFKEQ. V lost 3 bases and J lost 5, with 7 bases in between. The CDR3 length is 12 residues. As DNA, the CDR3 is TGTGCCAGCAGCCAGGGCGGGGAGACCCAGTACTTC. It is translated as CASSQGGETQYF.

The chain uses TRBV2 and TRBJ1-2; 10 bases match TRBD1. Germline lookup yields CDR1 SNHLY and CDR2 FYNNEI. The CDR3 length is 12 residues. V lost 9 bases and J lost 7; bases outside the gene matches: 5. CDR3 bases: TGTGCCAGGGGACAGGGGAGGGCTGGCTACACCTTC. Its translation is CARGQGRAGYTF.

The chain is built from TRBV13 and TRBJ2-5; TRBD2 aligns across 14 bases. This CDR3 spans 19 amino acids. In germline, CDR1 is PRHDT, CDR2 FYEKMQ (reference sequence). The ends lost 0 bases at V and 2 bases at J; junction bases unmatched: 8. In nucleotides, the CDR3 is TGTGCCAGCAGCTTAGGCCGGGGACTAGCGGGGGCCCTACAAGAGACCCAGTACTTC. Its protein product is CASSLGRGLAGALQETQYF.

The V and J genes are TRBV7-9 and TRBJ2-5; 8 nucleotides line up with TRBD2. Trimming took 1 base from V and 5 from J; bases not matched to a gene: 6. Germline CDR1 reads SEHNR; CDR2 reads FQNEAQ (reference sequence). This CDR3 is built from 15 residues. The CDR3 spells CASSLVIAGLETQYF. In DNA form, the CDR3 reads TGTGCCAGCAGCTTAGTGATAGCGGGGTTGGAGACCCAGTACTTC.

This rearrangement joins TRBV11-2 to TRBJ2-5; 7 bases agree with TRBD1. CDR1 SGHAT and CDR2 FQNNGV come from the germline V gene. CDR3 length: 17 amino acids. V lost 5 bases, J lost 0 bases, and 12 bases stayed unmatched. The CDR3, as DNA: TGTGCCAGCAGCCCCAAGTTGGACAGGCCCGACCAAGAGACCCAGTACTTC. Translated: CASSPKLDRPDQETQYF.

The rearrangement uses TRBV7-9 and TRBJ2-1, with D unclear. Trimming stripped 5 bases from V and 7 bases from J, with 12 bases between. Germline V gene sequence: CDR1 SEHNR, CDR2 FQNEAQ (reference sequence). The CDR3 consists of 13 residues. CDR3 amino acids: CASSPRATNEQFF. CDR3 bases: TGTGCCAGCAGCCCCCGGGCCACGAATGAGCAGTTCTTC.

The chain carries TRBV7-2 and TRBJ1-1; 7 bases match TRBD1. The CDR3 is 12 amino acids. The junction had 3 bases not matched to a gene; V was cut back by 8 bases and J by 3 bases. CDR1 is SGHTA and CDR2 is FQGNSA in the germline V gene. The CDR3 loop reads CASVDRYTEAFF. For the CDR3, the DNA is TGTGCCAGCGTGGACAGGTACACTGAAGCTTTCTTT.

This chain joins TRBV29-1 and TRBJ2-3; no definite D call. CDR1 and CDR2 from the germline V gene are SQVTM and ANQGSEA. Trimming pared 1 base from V and 0 bases from J, leaving 11 bases between. There are 15 residues in the CDR3. The CDR3 bases are TGCAGCGTTGAAGGCTCAGGAGCTAGCACAGATACGCAGTATTTT. This codes for CSVEGSGASTDTQYF.

The chain links TRBV20-1 to TRBJ2-7, with D perhaps given as TRBD1 or TRBD2 (5 bases each). V shed 4 bases and J shed 5 bases, with 12 bases lying between them. Germline V gives CDR1 DFQATT, CDR2 SNEGSKA (reference sequence). The CDR3 is made up of 12 amino acids. The CDR3 coding sequence is TGCAGTGCTAACGAAGGGGACCACGAGCAGTACTTC. Its protein product is CSANEGDHEQYF.

This clonotype has only one observation. V is TRBV6-6 and J is TRBJ2-5; tentatively, D is TRBD2 (5 bases). The V end lost 5 bases, the J end lost 7 bases, and 8 bases lay between the germline ends. Germline loops: CDR1 MNHNY, CDR2 SVGAGI (reference sequence). This CDR3 region has 11 residues. This CDR3 is CASSVEGTQYF. The CDR3 nucleotides read TGTGCCAGCAGTGTCGAGGGGACCCAGTACTTC.

The genes are TRBV9 and TRBJ2-1; tentative D call: TRBD2 (6 bases). Germline-derived CDR1 and CDR2 are SGDLS and YYNGEE. V lost 4 bases and J 6 bases, leaving 17 bases between the germline ends. This CDR3 spans 15 amino acids. The CDR3 bases are TGTGCCAGCAGCTATTTATCGGGGCGGGGCAATGAGCAGTTCTTC. Translation: CASSYLSGRGNEQFF.

The V call is TRBV3-1, the J call TRBJ2-3; 8 bases fit TRBD2. The length of the CDR3 is 16 residues. From germline, CDR1 is LGHDT and CDR2 YNNKEL (reference sequence). Unmatched junction bases numbered 4, after V lost 0 bases and J lost 2 bases. DNA for the CDR3: TGTGCCAGCAGCCAAGAACTAGCGGTCATCACAGATACGCAGTATTTT. Translation: CASSQELAVITDTQYF.

J is TRBJ2-5 and V is TRBV7-9, with 8 bases aligning to TRBD2. This CDR3 is built from 15 residues. Germline trimming cut 5 bases from V and 4 bases from J; bases unmatched to any gene: 9. Germline V gene data show CDR1 as SEHNR and CDR2 as FQNEAQ (reference sequence). DNA for the CDR3: TGTGCCAGCAGCCAGTCAGACGCGGGGGGAGAGACCCAGTACTTC. Its translation: CASSQSDAGGETQYF.

The chain combines TRBV24-1 with TRBJ2-3; 9 nucleotides agree with TRBD2. Trimming cost V 5 bases and J 0 bases; bases outside gene matches: 5. The CDR3 loop spans 16 amino acids. The V gene's germline CDR1 is KGHDR and CDR2 SFDVKD. The CDR3 DNA follows: TGTGCCACCAGTGGACAAGCGGGGGGCAGCACAGATACGCAGTATTTT. Its translation is CATSGQAGGSTDTQYF.

The rearrangement joins TRBV19 to TRBJ1-5; 10 bases match TRBD1. The length of the CDR3 is 16 residues. In germline, CDR1 is LNHDA, CDR2 SQIVND (reference sequence). Trimming took 1 base from V and 3 from J; bases not matched to a gene: 3. CDR3 sequence reads: CASSIAGTGANQPQHF. CDR3 nucleotide sequence: TGTGCCAGTAGTATAGCCGGGACAGGGGCCAATCAGCCCCAGCATTTT.

This rearrangement joins TRBV6-5 to TRBJ2-7, with 10 bases matching TRBD1. V gave up 6 bases and J gave up 5 bases; unmatched junction bases: 7. The CDR3 is 14 residues long. Germline V CDR1 and CDR2: MNHEY, SVGAGI. CDR3 DNA: TGTGCCAGCAGCCTGGGACAGGGGATCAACGAGCAGTACTTC. Translated, it gives CASSLGQGINEQYF.

V gene TRBV20-1 combines with J gene TRBJ2-7; 9 bases match TRBD1. V was clipped by 0 bases and J by 5 bases; unmatched bases: 8. Germline CDR1 DFQATT, CDR2 SNEGSKA (reference sequence). The CDR3 is 15 residues long. CDR3 sequence: CSARDLLGQGHEQYF. DNA for the CDR3: TGCAGTGCTAGAGACCTTTTGGGACAGGGCCACGAGCAGTACTTC.

V is TRBV2 and J is TRBJ2-7; D unclear. Germline V gene data show CDR1 as SNHLY and CDR2 as FYNNEI. Trimming removed 9 bases from V and 6 bases from J, with 9 bases in between. The CDR3 is 10 residues long. CDR3 region: CARRTGEQYF. The CDR3 DNA is TGTGCCAGAAGGACCGGCGAGCAGTACTTC. The whole variable domain, filled in from reference TRBV2 and TRBJ2-7, reads EPEVTQTPSHQVTQMGQEVILRCVPISNHLYFYWYRQILGQKVEFLVSFYNNEISEKSEIFDDQFSVERPDGSNFTLKIRSTKLEDSAMYFCARRTGEQYFGPGTRLTVT.

The rearrangement uses TRBV20-1 and TRBJ1-1; D is possibly TRBD1 (5 bases). CDR1 and CDR2 (germline): DFQATT, SNEGSKA (reference sequence). Trimming pared 5 bases from V and 0 bases from J, leaving 10 bases between. This CDR3 is built from 13 residues. The CDR3 region is CSAPTAMNTEAFF. For the CDR3, the DNA is TGCAGTGCTCCGACAGCTATGAACACTGAAGCTTTCTTT.

The V and J genes are TRBV5-1 and TRBJ2-1; TRBD2 agrees at 11 bases. The CDR3 sequence is 17 residues long. V dropped 0 bases and J dropped 6; count of bases not matched to a gene: 8. The germline V gene has CDR1 SGHRS and CDR2 YFSETQ. This CDR3 is CASSLESSGGAGNEQFF. Written as DNA, the CDR3 is TGCGCCAGCAGCTTGGAAAGTAGCGGGGGGGCGGGCAATGAGCAGTTCTTC.

V is TRBV7-9 and J is TRBJ2-7; D remains ambiguous. The germline V gene has CDR1 SEHNR and CDR2 FQNEAQ (reference sequence). V was shortened by 3 bases and J by 3 bases, with 9 bases between the two germline ends. This CDR3 comprises 13 residues. CDR3 nucleotide sequence: TGTGCCAGCAGCTTCCAATCCCTCTACGAGCAGTACTTC. Protein sequence: CASSFQSLYEQYF.

The rearrangement joins TRBV25-1 to TRBJ2-7, with 8 bases that match TRBD2. Looked up from germline, CDR1 is MGHDK and CDR2 is SYGVNS. The CDR3 runs 15 residues. The V and J ends lost 8 bases and 3 bases, in that order; junction bases with no gene match: 12. This CDR3 reads CASGGGGTRHYEQYF. CDR3 bases: TGTGCCAGCGGAGGAGGGGGGACTAGACACTACGAGCAGTACTTC.

The chain recombines TRBV29-1 with TRBJ2-4; no definite D call. This CDR3 is 13 amino acids long. The germline V and J ends were trimmed by 7 bases and 1 base, with 11 bases remaining between them. CDR1 and CDR2 from the germline V gene are SQVTM and ANQGSEA. The DNA for the CDR3 is TGCAGCGCCGGTGTAGGGGCCAAAAACATTCAGTACTTC. Encoded protein: CSAGVGAKNIQYF.

In its sample, this clonotype was seen once. This chain uses TRBV15 with TRBJ2-7, with no clear D. Deletions cut 5 bases from V and 6 bases from J, with 8 bases between. This CDR3 is built from 11 residues. Germline-derived CDR1 and CDR2 are LNHNV and YYDKDF (reference sequence). CDR3 nucleotides: TGTGCCACCAGCTTTTCAGGCGAGCAGTACTTC. Translated, it gives CATSFSGEQYF.